This T cell receptor beta chain was identified during a study of beta chain features in type 1 diabetes. As concerns this clone: What it binds is unknown.

The CDR3 has 18 amino acids. The V segment lost 4 bases and the J segment 0 bases; nucleotides outside the gene matches: 7. Germline values: CDR1 LGHNA, CDR2 YSLEER. General study results and limits: Possibly, sequencing cDNA over-represented cells that had high TCR expression levels.

As every portion of the isolated RNA was reverse transcribed, the sequencing read expressed TCRB transcripts. The read count averaged around 3.6 million across naive, central memory and regulatory T cell samples. Libraries were prepared by immunoSEQ multiplex PCR; TCRdb keeps only in-frame clonotypes and omits some of them. Of more than 300,000 clones listed, roughly 12% are singletons. The chain employs TRBV4-3 and TRBJ2-3; 13 nucleotides line up with TRBD2. Sequenced: naive CD4+ T cells from blood. The TCR was taken from a man between 18 and 35 years old in good health. The CDR3 loop is CASSLLAGGPYSTDTQYF. The CDR3 DNA reads as TGCGCCAGCAGCCTACTAGCGGGAGGGCCTTACAGCACAGATACGCAGTATTTT.